The 5 T cell receptor beta chains reported below all come from one sample, sequenced in a study of identifying expanded T cells in peripheral blood. Profiled with immunoSEQ multiplex PCR; TCRdb holds only in-frame clones, not every one. Of under 110,000 clones listed, roughly 87% are singletons. The sequencing sample was made of blood. All receptors derive from a person aged 18 to 75 in good health.

The CDR3 loop is CASSQQGSYEQYF. DNA for the CDR3: TGCGCCAGCAGCCAACAGGGGTCCTACGAGCAGTACTTC. This chain connects TRBV4-1 to TRBJ2-7; maybe TRBD1 (6 bases). Per the germline V gene, CDR1 is MGHRA and CDR2 is YSYEKL. CDR3 length: 13 amino acids. The V and J ends lost 2 bases and 1 base respectively, with 6 bases between them.

This rearrangement joins TRBV4-2 to TRBJ1-1; D is unclear. The CDR3 loop spans 15 amino acids. V dropped 4 bases and J dropped 0 bases, with 12 bases sitting between them. Per germline, CDR1 LGHNA and CDR2 YNFKEQ. The CDR3 loop reads CASSLEGILNTEAFF. The CDR3 nucleotides read TGTGCCAGCAGCCTCGAAGGGATCCTGAACACTGAAGCTTTCTTT.

The rearrangement links TRBV5-4 to TRBJ1-1; D not certain. Germline-derived CDR1 and CDR2 are SGHNT and YYREEE (reference sequence). Trimming took 7 bases from V and 0 from J, leaving 16 bases between them. CDR3 length: 15 amino acids. This CDR3 is CASSPLGQMNTEAFF. The CDR3 nucleotides are TGTGCCAGCTCCCCCCTAGGGCAGATGAACACTGAAGCTTTCTTT.

The V call is TRBV4-1, the J call TRBJ1-2; D unclear. The CDR3 covers 15 residues. V was pared by 4 bases and J by 4 bases, with 16 bases between. Per germline, CDR1 MGHRA and CDR2 YSYEKL. CDR3 nucleotides: TGCGCCAGCAGCCCCTCGAGGGTGGCCCTCTATGGCTACACCTTC. It codes for CASSPSRVALYGYTF.

V gene TRBV6-4 combines with J gene TRBJ2-3; 8 nucleotides line up with TRBD2. This CDR3 has 15 amino acids. In germline, CDR1 is MRHNA, CDR2 SNTAGT. The J segment lost 1 base and the V segment lost 0 bases, leaving 0 bases of the junction unmatched. As DNA, the CDR3 is TGTGCCAGCAGTGACTCTAGCGGGGGCACAGATACGCAGTATTTT. Amino acid sequence: CASSDSSGGTDTQYF.